The 2 T cell receptor beta chains below all came from one sample that was sequenced in a study of cytomegalovirus exposure and HLA in healthy donors. 60 Vbeta and 13 Jbeta primers were used in PCR. Clones were sequenced by immunoSEQ multiplex PCR, and TCRdb holds only the in-frame ones, with some missing. The data show more than 90,000 clones, with around 81% seen just once and approximately 0.56% held by the top ten. Material for sequencing was PBMCs. These receptors all stem from a man aged 30-40 years in good health and CMV-seronegative.

V usage is TRBV7-2 and J usage is TRBJ1-4, with D possibly being TRBD1 (5 bases). Trimming removed 5 bases at V and 1 base at J, with 17 bases between. This CDR3 is 17 amino acids long. Germline CDR1 SGHTA, CDR2 FQGNSA. The CDR3 DNA reads TGTGCCAGCAGCCGCAGGACGCCCCAGGGAACTAATGAAAAACTGTTTTTT. It specifies CASSRRTPQGTNEKLFF.

In its sample, this clone was seen a few times. J is TRBJ2-7 and V is TRBV7-2; a possible D gene is TRBD1 (6 bases). The CDR3 contains 14 residues. Germline V lookup: CDR1 SGHTA, CDR2 FQGNSA. With 5 bases removed from V and 1 base from J, the gap between germline ends came to 12 bases. CDR3 sequence (DNA): TGTGCCAGCAGCCCGAACAGGGTGTCCTACGAGCAGTACTTC. Translated, it gives CASSPNRVSYEQYF.